This TCR beta chain was recorded in a study of long-term antiretroviral therapy in people with HIV. Study background: Of all samples, the earliest predate the 2015 immediate-ART recommendation by about a decade.

The V gene's germline CDR1 is SGHTA and CDR2 FQGNSA. Trimming took 5 bases from V and 4 from J; bases not matched to a gene: 12. This CDR3 region has 16 residues. At the survey level, the v3.0 immunoSEQ assay was run. Using immunoSEQ multiplex PCR, the repertoire was profiled, and TCRdb retains in-frame clones only, with some absent. The sample lists fewer than 25,000 clones, 84% occurring once. The chain combines TRBV7-2 with TRBJ2-5; 8 bases line up with TRBD2. The sequencing here drew on unsorted PBMCs, taken 1.9 years after starting antiretroviral therapy. The TCR was taken from a woman aged 45-65 years with HIV. The CDR3 is CASSPKSGGVTETQYF. Here the CDR3 DNA reads TGTGCCAGCAGCCCTAAGTCGGGGGGGGTGACAGAGACCCAGTACTTC.